This passage covers 31 T cell receptor beta chains from one sample sequenced in a study of T cells in lung cancer brain metastases listed by TCRdb under 2018. The method behind the library was the immunoSEQ multiplex PCR assay. Here the immuneACCESS table is served through TCRdb, limited to in-frame sequences with V and J called. Missing clones are a known gap in these copies; in checked studies unresolved V genes cover under half, and the rest lacks a known reason. The sample data list about 7,000 clones, and 86% of these were observed just once. 4.5% to 6% of the sample is taken by the ten largest. The sequencing input was tumor tissue from the primary lung tumor. The label giving this sample's cell subset or site can be read as: primary lung cancer lesion. Every receptor here comes from a man in his fifties with non-small cell lung cancer.

The rearrangement uses TRBV21-1 and TRBJ2-3. TRBV21-1 is noted as a pseudogene. The CDR3 has 13 residues. CDR3 amino acids: CASSKADNYTQYF. The CDR3 DNA is TGTGCCAGCAGCAAAGCGGATAACTATACGCAGTATTTT.

This CDR3 reads CASSESGTGFRSNQPQHF. Here the CDR3 DNA reads TGTGCCAGCAGTGAAAGCGGGACAGGGTTTCGTAGCAATCAGCCCCAGCATTTT. V and J are TRBV6-1 and TRBJ1-5; the match to TRBD1 covers 9 bases. Germline V gene data show CDR1 as MNHNS and CDR2 as SASEGT. The CDR3 length is 18 residues. After removal of 2 bases from V and 0 bases from J, the junction contained 8 bases not matched to a gene.

Comments on this clone: A read error may account for a junction end that differs from germline. The V and J genes are TRBV19 and TRBJ2-3; maybe TRBD1 (6 bases). This CDR3 comprises 16 residues. Germline V gene lookup returns CDR1 LNHDA and CDR2 SQIVND (reference sequence). The CDR3 loop is CASSMGQGLSTDTQYF. In nucleotides, the CDR3 is TGTGCTAGTAGTATGGGGCAGGGGCTGAGCACAGATACGCAGTATTTT. The variable domain in full, with the rest retrieved from reference TRBV19 and TRBJ2-3, is DGGITQSPKYLFRKEGQNVTLSCEQNLNHDAMYWYRQDPGQGLRLIYYSQIVNDFQKGDIAEGYSVSREKKESFPLTVTSAQKNPTAFYLCASSMGQGLSTDTQYFGPGTRLTVL.

The rearrangement uses TRBV29-1 and TRBJ1-2; 9 bases agree with TRBD1. The length of the CDR3 is 14 residues. Trimming at V came to 0 bases and at J to 7 bases, leaving 6 bases not matched to a gene. Germline V gives CDR1 SQVTM, CDR2 ANQGSEA. This CDR3 reads CSVEDTGGQSGYTF. CDR3 nucleotides: TGCAGCGTTGAAGATACAGGGGGCCAGAGTGGCTACACCTTC. The full variable domain, its missing parts supplied by reference TRBV29-1 and TRBJ1-2, is SAVISQKPSRDICQRGTSLTIQCQVDSQVTMMFWYRQQPGQSLTLIATANQGSEATYESGFVIDKFPISRPNLTFSTLTVSNMSPEDSSIYLCSVEDTGGQSGYTFGSGTRLTVV.

The chain combines TRBV4-1 with TRBJ2-2; D unresolved. The V end lost 4 bases, the J end lost 0 bases, and 6 bases lay between the germline ends. The CDR3 length is 14 residues. Germline lookup yields CDR1 MGHRA and CDR2 YSYEKL. CDR3 sequence (DNA): TGCGCCAGCAGCCCTACAGCGAACACCGGGGAGCTGTTTTTT. Amino acids: CASSPTANTGELFF.

V usage is TRBV5-8 and J usage is TRBJ1-5; possible D gene TRBD1, 5 bases. In germline, CDR1 is SGHTS, CDR2 YDEGEE. The CDR3 is made up of 15 amino acids. Trimming took 3 bases from V and 4 from J, leaving 14 bases between them. In nucleotides, the CDR3 is TGTGCCAGCAGCTGGGGCTGGAGGGGAAATCAGCCCCAGCATTTT. Protein product: CASSWGWRGNQPQHF.

The chain is built from TRBV9 and TRBJ2-5, with 9 bases matching TRBD2. The CDR3 sequence is 15 residues long. CDR1 and CDR2 from the germline V gene are SGDLS and YYNGEE. Trimming at V came to 0 bases and at J to 4 bases, leaving 4 bases not matched to a gene. CDR3 DNA: TGTGCCAGCAGCGTAGGTCTAGCGGGGTCAGAGACCCAGTACTTC. Translation: CASSVGLAGSETQYF.

A word on this clone: One end of the junction fails to match germline, which may point to a read error. The CDR3 spells CASSQVPSLTRELFF. The CDR3, as DNA: TGCGCCAGCAGCCAAGTGCCCTCCCTCACCAGGGAGCTGTTTTTT. This chain connects TRBV4-3 to TRBJ2-2; D not certain. Germline CDR1 and CDR2: LGHNA and YSLEER. CDR3 length equals 15 residues.

The V gene is TRBV4-3, the J gene TRBJ2-1; 10 bases agree with TRBD2. With 0 bases clipped from V and 8 bases from J, the junction kept 7 bases outside the gene matches. The CDR3 totals 16 residues. CDR1 is LGHNA and CDR2 is YSLEER in the germline V gene. CDR3 nucleotide sequence: TGCGCCAGCAGCCAAGAGATGTCTAGCGGGGGCCATGAGCAGTTCTTC. This encodes CASSQEMSSGGHEQFF.

V is TRBV6-1 and J is TRBJ2-6; D gene unclear. The CDR3 extends over 15 amino acids. CDR1 MNHNS and CDR2 SASEGT come from the germline V gene. Trimming removed 8 bases at V and 0 bases at J, with 11 bases between. In nucleotides, the CDR3 is TGTGCCAGCGTACCCATGGGCTCTGGGGCCAACGTCCTGACTTTC. Residues: CASVPMGSGANVLTF.

The V and J genes are TRBV5-4 and TRBJ1-5, with D unclear. CDR1 is SGHNT and CDR2 is YYREEE in the germline V gene (reference sequence). The CDR3 spans 12 residues. Deletions cut 0 bases from V and 5 bases from J, with 3 bases between. The CDR3 spells CASSLDHQPQHF. CDR3 DNA sequence: TGTGCCAGCAGCTTGGACCATCAGCCCCAGCATTTT.

The gene calls are TRBV5-4 and TRBJ1-2; D gene unclear. Germline lookup yields CDR1 SGHNT and CDR2 YYREEE (reference sequence). This CDR3 contains 16 residues. The V end was cut by 0 bases, the J end by 0 bases, with 12 bases between. The CDR3: CASSLGTSPTNYGYTF. The CDR3, as DNA: TGTGCCAGCAGCTTGGGGACGTCTCCTACTAACTATGGCTACACCTTC.

The rearrangement links TRBV2 to TRBJ2-5; the D gene could be TRBD1 or TRBD2 (5 bases each). Germline CDR1 SNHLY, CDR2 FYNNEI. This CDR3 has 11 residues. The V end lost 8 bases, the J end lost 5 bases, and 9 bases lay between the germline ends. The CDR3 DNA reads TGTGCCAGCGGGACGGTGGAGACCCAGTACTTC. It is translated as CASGTVETQYF.

The gene calls are TRBV5-1 and TRBJ1-5; TRBD1 matches at 8 bases. Germline lookup yields CDR1 SGHRS and CDR2 YFSETQ. V trimming: 4 bases; J trimming: 7 bases; junction bases outside the gene matches: 7. The CDR3 is made up of 14 amino acids. CDR3 in amino acids: CASSQGQVGQPQHF. The CDR3 DNA follows: TGCGCCAGCAGCCAGGGACAGGTCGGGCAGCCCCAGCATTTT.

The chain uses TRBV6-5 and TRBJ1-1; perhaps TRBD1 as D (6 bases). Germline loops: CDR1 MNHEY, CDR2 SVGAGI. This CDR3 spans 16 amino acids. The ends were cut back, 2 bases at V and 7 bases at J, with 20 bases in the middle. For the CDR3, the DNA is TGTGCCAGCAGTTACCTTGGGGGGCAGTGGGGGGGTGAAGCTTTCTTT. As protein: CASSYLGGQWGGEAFF.

As concerns this clone: Additional DNA sequences in this sample encode the identical CDR3. This chain connects TRBV2 to TRBJ1-5; no clear D gene. The CDR3 has 14 residues. Germline lookup yields CDR1 SNHLY and CDR2 FYNNEI. V was cut by 7 bases and J by 4 bases, with 14 bases left in between. The CDR3 DNA is TGTGCCAGCACCCGACTCAATTCTAATCAGCCCCAGCATTTT. It yields the protein CASTRLNSNQPQHF.

This clone was counted once. The chain uses TRBV4-3 and TRBJ2-1, with 16 bases identical to TRBD2. The V gene's germline CDR1 is LGHNA and CDR2 YSLEER. The CDR3 is 20 residues long. Trimming removed 2 bases from V and 4 bases from J; junction bases left unmatched: 11. The CDR3 sequence: CASSQSTPGLAGGLYNEQFF. CDR3 in DNA: TGCGCCAGCAGCCAATCTACACCGGGACTAGCGGGGGGGCTATACAATGAGCAGTTCTTC.

The chain carries TRBV11-1 and TRBJ2-7; D is perhaps TRBD2 (5 bases). CDR3 length equals 13 residues. Germline V gene sequence: CDR1 SGHAT, CDR2 FQDESV (reference sequence). Trimming cost V 2 bases and J 3 bases, with 8 bases left between them. The CDR3 region has the DNA TGTGCCAGCAGCTTATACGACTACTACGAGCAGTACTTC. The encoded protein is CASSLYDYYEQYF.

This rearrangement joins TRBV5-1 to TRBJ1-2, with unresolved D. Germline V lookup: CDR1 SGHRS, CDR2 YFSETQ. The CDR3 runs 14 residues. V shed 0 bases and J shed 5 bases, with 11 bases lying between them. The CDR3 DNA is TGCGCCAGCAGCTTGGAACCGGACCTTTATGGCTACACCTTC. It encodes CASSLEPDLYGYTF.

The rearrangement joins TRBV29-1 to TRBJ1-1; D is ambiguous. Germline V gene lookup returns CDR1 SQVTM and CDR2 ANQGSEA. With 0 bases removed from V and 1 base from J, the gap between germline ends came to 6 bases. The CDR3 consists of 13 residues. CDR3 sequence (DNA): TGCAGCGTTGAAGAGGCACCGAACACTGAAGCTTTCTTT. This encodes CSVEEAPNTEAFF.

V usage is TRBV11-3 and J usage is TRBJ2-5; 7 nucleotides agree with TRBD1. Germline-derived CDR1 and CDR2 are SGHNT and YENEEA. The trim removed 1 base at V and 1 base at J, leaving 6 bases unmatched. The length of the CDR3 is 16 residues. DNA for the CDR3: TGTGCCAGCAGCTTAGGTGTGGGGACAGCCCAAGAGACCCAGTACTTC. It is translated as CASSLGVGTAQETQYF.

The V gene is TRBV7-2, the J gene TRBJ2-5; a possible D gene is TRBD1 (5 bases). Germline CDR1 SGHTA, CDR2 FQGNSA. V was pared by 3 bases and J by 2 bases, with 13 bases between. The CDR3 extends over 15 amino acids. Written as DNA, the CDR3 is TGTGCCAGCAGCTTCAGGTCAGGGCCGCAAGAGACCCAGTACTTC. Amino acid sequence: CASSFRSGPQETQYF.

The rearrangement links TRBV2 to TRBJ1-4; D uncertain. The germline V gene has CDR1 SNHLY and CDR2 FYNNEI. There are 15 residues in the CDR3. V was pared by 5 bases and J by 7 bases, with 17 bases between. The CDR3 region has the DNA TGTGCCAGCAGTCTTGGCGGTTTCCTTAGTGAAAAACTGTTTTTT. Translated, it gives CASSLGGFLSEKLFF.

The chain is built from TRBV11-2 and TRBJ2-6; possible D gene TRBD1, 6 bases. V was pared by 2 bases and J by 0 bases, with 11 bases between. The length of the CDR3 is 17 residues. CDR1 is SGHAT, CDR2 FQNNGV, per germline. The CDR3 sequence: CASSLNRVISGANVLTF. The CDR3 bases are TGTGCCAGCAGCTTAAACAGGGTTATCTCTGGGGCCAACGTCCTGACTTTC. The whole variable domain, filled in from reference TRBV11-2 and TRBJ2-6, reads EAGVAQSPRYKIIEKRQSVAFWCNPISGHATLYWYQQILGQGPKLLIQFQNNGVVDDSQLPKDRFSAERLKGVDSTLKIQPAKLEDSAVYLCASSLNRVISGANVLTFGAGSRLTVL.

The V call is TRBV29-1, the J call TRBJ2-5, with D tentatively TRBD1 (5 bases). V was shortened by 3 bases and J by 1 base, with 21 bases between the two germline ends. The CDR3 covers 17 residues. Germline loops: CDR1 SQVTM, CDR2 ANQGSEA. The CDR3 bases are TGCAGCGTTGACTTGTTTGGGGCGGAGACACCCCAAGAGACCCAGTACTTC. This gives the protein CSVDLFGAETPQETQYF.

This rearrangement joins TRBV5-1 to TRBJ1-1, with D unresolved. Germline V CDR1 and CDR2: SGHRS, YFSETQ. The CDR3 covers 14 residues. Trimming removed 4 bases from V and 1 base from J, with 11 bases in between. CDR3 amino acids: CASSQEERNTEAFF. The DNA for the CDR3 is TGCGCCAGCAGCCAGGAGGAGCGGAACACTGAAGCTTTCTTT.

The gene calls are TRBV10-3 and TRBJ1-3, with TRBD1 as a possible D gene (6 bases). V dropped 0 bases and J dropped 3 bases, with 9 bases sitting between them. CDR3 length: 15 residues. Germline loops: CDR1 ENHRY, CDR2 SYGVKD. In DNA form, the CDR3 reads TGTGCCATCAGTGAGTCGCAGGGGAGTGGAAACACCATATATTTT. Protein sequence: CAISESQGSGNTIYF.

The V call is TRBV18, the J call TRBJ1-5; D is ambiguous. With 5 bases removed from V and 6 bases from J, the gap between germline ends came to 17 bases. This CDR3 has 15 amino acids. From germline, CDR1 is KGHSH and CDR2 LQKENI. CDR3 DNA: TGTGCCAGCTCAGCCAAGGTGGAAGCGGGTCAGCCCCAGCATTTT. Translating gives CASSAKVEAGQPQHF.

The J gene is TRBJ2-1, the V gene TRBV7-9; 8 bases agree with TRBD2. This CDR3 contains 14 residues. The V and J ends lost 2 bases and 15 bases, in that order; junction bases with no gene match: 12. Germline V gene data show CDR1 as SEHNR and CDR2 as FQNEAQ (reference sequence). The CDR3 is CASSLSDTGTRPFF. The CDR3 DNA follows: TGTGCCAGCAGCTTATCAGATACCGGGACTAGGCCGTTCTTC.

The chain uses TRBV6-1 and TRBJ2-3, with 7 positions matching TRBD1. In germline, CDR1 is MNHNS, CDR2 SASEGT. The CDR3 loop spans 16 amino acids. V shed 4 bases and J 0 bases; nucleotides not matched to a gene: 7. The CDR3 spells CASSALRGPSTDTQYF. The CDR3 coding sequence is TGTGCCAGCAGTGCTTTAAGGGGGCCGAGCACAGATACGCAGTATTTT.

J is TRBJ1-4 and V is TRBV6-6; 8 bases map to TRBD1. The CDR3 consists of 15 residues. The germline V gene encodes CDR1 MNHNY and CDR2 SVGAGI (reference sequence). The V gene end was trimmed by 5 bases and the J gene end by 7 bases; junction bases not matched to a gene: 9. The CDR3 DNA reads TGTGCCAGCAGTAACACAGGGGGTAGCAGTGAAAAACTGTTTTTT. Residues: CASSNTGGSSEKLFF.